This is a list of T cell receptor beta chains from one sample in a study of blood T cell repertoires in COVID-19. The repertoire was sequenced with immunoSEQ multiplex PCR; TCRdb's copy has only in-frame clones and lacks some. The sample carries around 130,000 clones, more than 70% recorded once. The sample comprised peripheral blood. These receptors all stem from a woman under 40 who had recovered from COVID-19. Each CDR3 is given with its conserved first and last residue. Fields, in order: V gene, J gene, clone size, D gene, CDR3 protein, CDR3 DNA. A D gene is named only where the DNA matches it firmly. Rows may omit the clone size; those that give it use once, few, many or a size class.

TRBV15	TRBJ2-7	NA	TRBD1	CATSGDRLYEQYF	TGTGCCACCAGCGGGGACAGACTCTACGAGCAGTACTTC
TRBV27	TRBJ2-1	NA	NA	CASSSVSGNEQFF	TGTGCCAGCAGTTCGGTTTCAGGCAATGAGCAGTTCTTC
TRBV11-2	TRBJ2-1	NA	NA	CASSLDGDLSYNEQFF	TGTGCCAGCAGCTTAGACGGGGATCTCTCCTACAATGAGCAGTTCTTC
TRBV7-2	TRBJ2-1	NA	NA	CASSLRPGAVNEQFF	TGTGCCAGCAGCTTACGTCCGGGAGCCGTGAATGAGCAGTTCTTC
TRBV19	TRBJ1-5	NA	TRBD1	CASSFHRGNSNQPQHF	TGTGCCAGTAGTTTCCACAGGGGGAATAGCAATCAGCCCCAGCATTTT
TRBV9	TRBJ2-1	NA	NA	CASSVEGVGGKQFF	TGTGCCAGCAGCGTAGAAGGGGTCGGCGGGAAGCAGTTCTTC
TRBV6-5	TRBJ1-5	NA	NA	CASRPLEDSLQPQHF	TGTGCCAGCAGGCCTCTCGAGGACAGTCTTCAGCCCCAGCATTTT
TRBV27	TRBJ1-2	NA	NA	CASSTRQEVGYTF	TGTGCCAGCAGTACCCGACAAGAAGTTGGCTACACCTTC
TRBV7-9	TRBJ2-7	few	TRBD2	CASSSYGLAYEQYF	TGTGCCAGCAGCTCCTACGGACTAGCCTACGAGCAGTACTTC
TRBV9	TRBJ1-4	once	TRBD1	CASSVAPGQGFATNEKLFF	TGTGCCAGCAGCGTAGCACCAGGACAGGGATTTGCAACTAATGAAAAACTGTTTTTT
TRBV2	TRBJ2-4	once	NA	CASGLTGLAKNIQYF	TGTGCCAGCGGATTGACAGGACTAGCCAAAAACATTCAGTACTTC
TRBV18	TRBJ1-1	NA	TRBD1	CASSLGQDREAFF	TGTGCCAGCTCCCTCGGACAGGACCGAGAAGCTTTCTTT
TRBV5-1	TRBJ2-1	NA	TRBD2	CASSLAYGLANEQFF	TGCGCCAGCAGCTTGGCCTATGGACTAGCTAATGAGCAGTTCTTC
TRBV27	TRBJ2-1	NA	TRBD2	CASRRVAGANYNEQFF	TGTGCCAGCAGGCGGGTAGCGGGGGCGAACTACAATGAGCAGTTCTTC
TRBV12-3/TRBV12-4	TRBJ1-3	few	NA	CASSLTGGHTIYF	TGTGCCAGCAGTTTGACAGGTGGTCACACCATATATTTT
TRBV5-4	TRBJ2-1	few	TRBD2	CASSPKGVSGGRGSYNEQFF	TGTGCCAGCAGCCCTAAGGGGGTTAGCGGGGGGAGAGGCTCCTACAATGAGCAGTTCTTC
TRBV7-9	TRBJ1-5	NA	TRBD1	CASSPNTGGNQPQHF	TGTGCCAGCAGCCCGAACACAGGGGGCAATCAGCCCCAGCATTTT
TRBV11-2	TRBJ2-1	NA	TRBD1	CASSGETGKRLYNEQFF	TGTGCCAGCAGCGGAGAGACAGGGAAAAGGTTATACAATGAGCAGTTCTTC
TRBV7-2	TRBJ2-3	NA	TRBD2	CASSLGTSGSSTDTQYF	TGTGCCAGCAGCCTGGGAACTAGCGGATCCAGCACAGATACGCAGTATTTT
TRBV6-1	TRBJ1-5	NA	NA	CASSEWGRGSNQPQHF	TGTGCCAGCAGTGAATGGGGTAGGGGAAGCAATCAGCCCCAGCATTTT
TRBV6-4	TRBJ2-1	NA	TRBD2	CASSAELASYNEQFF	TGTGCCAGCAGCGCGGAACTAGCGAGCTACAATGAGCAGTTCTTC
TRBV4-1	TRBJ2-1	NA	TRBD2	CASSASGRVLVYEQFF	TGCGCCAGCAGCGCTAGCGGGAGGGTACTAGTATATGAGCAGTTCTTC
TRBV5-4	TRBJ2-7	NA	NA	CASSMGLKNYEQYF	TGTGCCAGCAGCATGGGACTGAAAAACTACGAGCAGTACTTC
TRBV5-1	TRBJ1-1	NA	TRBD1	CASSLRRQGRGMNTEAFF	TGCGCCAGCAGCTTGCGGCGACAGGGAAGGGGGATGAACACTGAAGCTTTCTTT
TRBV10-3	TRBJ2-3	NA	NA	CAAGVTDTQYF	TGTGCCGCAGGGGTCACAGATACGCAGTATTTT
TRBV27	TRBJ2-5	few	NA	CASSLSTEETQYF	TGTGCCAGCAGTTTGAGTACAGAAGAGACCCAGTACTTC
TRBV6-5	TRBJ1-4	once	NA	CASSLRINEKLFF	TGTGCCAGCAGTCTAAGAATTAATGAAAAACTGTTTTTT
TRBV25-1	TRBJ2-7	NA	TRBD2	CASSDYLAGGRSEQYF	TGTGCCAGCAGTGACTACCTAGCGGGGGGGCGGTCCGAGCAGTACTTC
TRBV29-1	TRBJ2-5	once	TRBD2	CSATRTSGDSGETQYF	TGCAGCGCTACTAGGACTAGCGGGGACTCGGGGGAGACCCAGTACTTC
TRBV7-2	TRBJ2-1	NA	TRBD2	CASSQGPSGGNNEQFF	TGTGCCAGCAGCCAGGGGCCTAGCGGGGGGAACAATGAGCAGTTCTTC
TRBV6-6	TRBJ2-7	NA	NA	CARERSRSSYEQYF	TGTGCCAGAGAAAGGTCCCGGAGCTCCTACGAGCAGTACTTC
TRBV27	TRBJ2-1	NA	TRBD2	CASSDRLAGGPTDNEQFF	TGTGCCAGCAGCGATAGACTAGCGGGGGGGCCTACGGACAATGAGCAGTTCTTC
TRBV7-2	TRBJ2-7	NA	TRBD1	CASSPRTGGYEQYF	TGTGCCAGCAGCCCCAGGACAGGGGGCTACGAGCAGTACTTC
TRBV19	TRBJ1-6	once	NA	CASSLSSYNSPLHF	TGTGCCAGTAGTCTCAGCTCCTATAATTCACCCCTCCACTTT
TRBV9	TRBJ2-3	NA	NA	CASSGPYGRMFTDTQYF	TGTGCCAGCAGCGGGCCATATGGGCGCATGTTCACAGATACGCAGTATTTT
TRBV6-8	TRBJ1-2	NA	NA	CARAGSFNYGYTF	TGTGCCAGAGCAGGGTCGTTTAACTATGGCTACACCTTC